This T cell receptor beta chain is from a study of cytomegalovirus exposure and HLA in healthy donors. The protocol was immunoSEQ multiplex PCR, while the TCRdb copy is restricted to in-frame clones and leaves out a portion. The repertoire holds tens of thousands of clones, approximately 96% seen once, with 0.6% to 0.85% in the top ten. The CDR3 runs 14 residues. With 8 bases clipped from V and 8 bases from J, the junction kept 16 bases outside the gene matches. Per germline, CDR1 GTSNPN and CDR2 SVGIG (reference sequence). The sequencing sample was made of PBMCs. This TCR was recovered from a man aged 18 to 29 in good health and CMV-seronegative. This chain uses TRBV30 with TRBJ1-2, with TRBD1 matching over 8 bases. The CDR3 region has the DNA TGTGCCCGGAACCTAAGAGAGACAGGGGACGGCTACACCTTC. Translation: CARNLRETGDGYTF.